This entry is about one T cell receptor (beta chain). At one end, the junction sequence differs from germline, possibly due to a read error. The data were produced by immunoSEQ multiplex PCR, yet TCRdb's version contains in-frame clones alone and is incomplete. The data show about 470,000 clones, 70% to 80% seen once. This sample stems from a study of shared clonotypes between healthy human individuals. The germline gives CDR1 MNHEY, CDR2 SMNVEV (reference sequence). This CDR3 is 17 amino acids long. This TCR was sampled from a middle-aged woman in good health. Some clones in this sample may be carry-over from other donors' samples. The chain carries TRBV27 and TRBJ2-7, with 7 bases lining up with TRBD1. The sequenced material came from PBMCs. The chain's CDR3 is CASRPRTGYNLIYEQHF. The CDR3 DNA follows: TGTGCCAGCAGGCCGCGGACAGGCTATAATCTTATTTACGAGCAGCACTTC.